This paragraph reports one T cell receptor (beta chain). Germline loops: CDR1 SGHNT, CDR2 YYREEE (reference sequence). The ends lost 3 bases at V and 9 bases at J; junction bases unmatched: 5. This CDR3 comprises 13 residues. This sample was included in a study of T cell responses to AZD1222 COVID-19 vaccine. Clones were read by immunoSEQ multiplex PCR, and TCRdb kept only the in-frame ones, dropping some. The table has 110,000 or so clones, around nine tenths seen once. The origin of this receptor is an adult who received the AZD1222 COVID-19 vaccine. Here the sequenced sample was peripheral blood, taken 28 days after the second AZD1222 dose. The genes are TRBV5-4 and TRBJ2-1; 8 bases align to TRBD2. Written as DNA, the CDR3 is TGTGCCAGCAGCTCACGGGAGGGGGGTGAGCAGTTCTTC. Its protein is CASSSREGGEQFF.